Included here is one T cell receptor (beta chain) sequence, with context. The data were taken from a study of blood T cell repertoires in COVID-19. Study context: The samples span acute and convalescent COVID-19 from the United States, Italy and Spain. T cells, B-cell-depleted T cells, or PBMCs supplied cDNA or gDNA.

The CDR3 loop spans 15 amino acids. V was clipped by 0 bases and J by 7 bases; unmatched bases: 11. Germline V gene data show CDR1 as SQVTM and CDR2 as ANQGSEA. How the authors handled the data: How many nucleated cells were present was estimated from reference gene primer amplification. Profiling relied on immunoSEQ multiplex PCR, and the TCRdb table lists in-frame clones only, not all of them. V and J calls and clone size are copied from that table; D and trimming were computed from the DNA. In the table there are 150,000 to 200,000 clones, approximately 90% of which are singletons. This chain uses TRBV29-1 with TRBJ1-2; 7 bases fit TRBD1. Source material: peripheral blood. This TCR was sampled from a man between 60 and 70 years old with active or convalescent COVID-19. The CDR3 loop is CSVEEDGGGRSGYTF. CDR3 nucleotide sequence: TGCAGCGTTGAAGAGGACGGAGGGGGCAGGAGTGGCTACACCTTC.